This entry features one TCR beta chain sequence. This record comes from a study of shared clonotypes between healthy human individuals. Looked up from germline, CDR1 is SGHNT and CDR2 is YYREEE (reference sequence). Trimming pared 2 bases from V and 8 bases from J, leaving 10 bases between. The CDR3 has 12 residues. Repertoires were generated with immunoSEQ multiplex PCR, while TCRdb's copy carries only in-frame clones and drops some. The data contain roughly 2.2 million clones, just over 90% of them seen just once; the ten biggest clones take up about 0.39%. Material: naive CD4+ T cells from PBMCs. The subset: CD45RA+ positively selected. The sequence came from a man aged 18 to 29 in good health. Some clones in this sample may be carry-over from other donors' samples. The chain combines TRBV5-4 with TRBJ1-1; a possible D gene is TRBD1 (6 bases). The CDR3 DNA is TGTGCCAGCAGCTTCGGGGACATCGAAGCTTTCTTT. Residues: CASSFGDIEAFF.